One sample yielded the 18 T cell receptor beta chains listed below, sequenced in a study of blood T cell repertoires in COVID-19. Repertoires were generated with immunoSEQ multiplex PCR, while TCRdb's copy carries only in-frame clones and drops some. Among around 260,000 clones listed, roughly nine tenths were seen once. The specimen sequenced was peripheral blood. The origin of the receptors is a young man with active or convalescent COVID-19.

The rearrangement joins TRBV21-1 to TRBJ1-3. TRBV21-1 is deemed a pseudogene. The CDR3 is made up of 16 amino acids. This CDR3 reads CASHSCGRNSGNTIYF. In nucleotides, the CDR3 is TGTGCCAGTCACTCTTGCGGGCGGAACTCTGGAAACACCATATATTTT.

V and J are TRBV28 and TRBJ2-5; 9 bases line up with TRBD1. Germline-derived CDR1 and CDR2 are MDHEN and SYDVKM. The CDR3 has 15 residues. J lost 5 bases, V lost 4 bases, and 8 bases had no gene match. For the CDR3, the DNA is TGTGCCAGCAGTTCAACAGGGGGCCGAAGGGAGACCCAGTACTTC. Protein product: CASSSTGGRRETQYF.

The chain carries TRBV4-1 and TRBJ1-2; tentatively, D is TRBD1 (6 bases). The CDR3 runs to 19 residues. CDR1 MGHRA and CDR2 YSYEKL come from the germline V gene. V lost 3 bases, J lost 3 bases, and 26 bases lay in between. CDR3 protein: CASSHPDRGGRDRDYGYTF. DNA of the CDR3: TGCGCCAGCAGCCACCCCGATCGGGGGGGCAGAGATCGGGACTATGGCTACACCTTC.

The V gene is TRBV18, the J gene TRBJ2-2; weak D call: TRBD2 (6 bases). From germline, CDR1 is KGHSH and CDR2 LQKENI. Trimming took off 3 bases at V and 6 bases at J, with 17 bases between the two ends. This CDR3 is 16 amino acids long. The DNA for the CDR3 is TGTGCCAGCTCACCCTTCTCGGGCGGGGTCGCCGGGGAGCTGTTTTTT. This codes for CASSPFSGGVAGELFF. The whole variable domain, remainder taken from reference TRBV18 and TRBJ2-2, is NAGVMQNPRHLVRRRGQEARLRCSPMKGHSHVYWYRQLPEEGLKFMVYLQKENIIDESGMPKERFSAEFPKEGPSILRIQQVVRGDSAAYFCASSPFSGGVAGELFFGEGSRLTVL.

The rearrangement links TRBV5-4 to TRBJ2-7, with 7 bases lining up with TRBD1. Germline V gene sequence: CDR1 SGHNT, CDR2 YYREEE (reference sequence). The CDR3 spans 13 residues. V shed 0 bases and J 5 bases; nucleotides not matched to a gene: 2. This CDR3 is CASSLVGQNEQYF. The CDR3 DNA reads TGTGCCAGCAGCTTGGTGGGACAGAACGAGCAGTACTTC. The full variable domain, in which reference TRBV5-4 and TRBJ2-7 provide the parts outside the CDR3, is ETGVTQSPTHLIKTRGQQVTLRCSSQSGHNTVSWYQQALGQGPQFIFQYYREEENGRGNFPPRFSGLQFPNYSSELNVNALELDDSALYLCASSLVGQNEQYFGPGTRLTVT.

In its sample, this clone was seen a few times. The chain recombines TRBV6-6 with TRBJ2-5; 13 nucleotides line up with TRBD2. V lost 5 bases and J lost 5; bases outside the gene matches: 8. The V gene's germline CDR1 is MNHNY and CDR2 SVGAGI (reference sequence). The CDR3 consists of 16 residues. This chain's CDR3 is CASSLTSGGAMETQYF. The CDR3 region has the DNA TGTGCCAGCAGTCTAACTAGCGGGGGGGCCATGGAGACCCAGTACTTC.

Regarding this clone: The junction and the germline gene differ at one end; a read error may be behind it. The rearrangement joins TRBV6-4 to TRBJ2-1, with 7 bases matching TRBD1. The CDR3 contains 13 residues. Germline V gene lookup returns CDR1 MRHNA and CDR2 SNTAGT. CDR3 DNA sequence: TGTGCCAGCAGTGAATTTGAGGGGGCGAGTTCGGTCTTC. Encoded protein: CASSEFEGASSVF.

This chain connects TRBV2 to TRBJ1-6; TRBD1 matches 7 bases. The V gene's germline CDR1 is SNHLY and CDR2 FYNNEI. Losses at the gene ends were 6 bases for V and 6 bases for J; bases not matched to a gene: 8. The CDR3 totals 15 residues. CDR3 nucleotide sequence: TGTGCCAGCAGCGTATACGGGACAGTTAATTCACCCCTCCACTTT. This translates into CASSVYGTVNSPLHF.

The chain links TRBV14 to TRBJ2-2; 7 bases are a match to TRBD2. The germline CDR1 and CDR2 sequences are SGHDN and FVKESK. The V segment lost 6 bases and the J segment 0 bases; nucleotides outside the gene matches: 7. The CDR3 totals 16 residues. The CDR3 DNA reads as TGTGCCAGCAGTCCGTATAGCGGGTCGAACACCGGGGAGCTGTTTTTT. This sequence encodes CASSPYSGSNTGELFF.

In its sample, this clone was seen a few times. V usage is TRBV5-1 and J usage is TRBJ2-2, with D perhaps matching TRBD1 (5 bases). The germline V gene encodes CDR1 SGHRS and CDR2 YFSETQ. The length of the CDR3 is 14 residues. V was clipped by 0 bases and J by 8 bases, with 11 bases between them. The CDR3 loop reads CASSLGQNRGELFF. The DNA of the CDR3 is TGCGCCAGCAGCTTGGGGCAGAACAGGGGGGAGCTGTTTTTT. The whole variable domain, remainder taken from reference TRBV5-1 and TRBJ2-2, is KAGVTQTPRYLIKTRGQQVTLSCSPISGHRSVSWYQQTPGQGLQFLFEYFSETQRNKGNFPGRFSGRQFSNSRSEMNVSTLELGDSALYLCASSLGQNRGELFFGEGSRLTVL.

The chain is built from TRBV15 and TRBJ2-2, with 11 bases that match TRBD2. The CDR3 totals 15 residues. With V trimmed by 1 base and J by 9 bases, 4 bases remained unmatched. The germline V gene encodes CDR1 LNHNV and CDR2 YYDKDF (reference sequence). As DNA, the CDR3 is TGTGCCACCAGCAGAGCCGGGACTAGCGGTAGGGAGCTGTTTTTT. Amino acids: CATSRAGTSGRELFF.

The chain couples TRBV27 to TRBJ1-2, with TRBD1 matching over 9 bases. The ends lost 5 bases at V and 7 bases at J; junction bases unmatched: 8. This CDR3 comprises 14 residues. Per germline, CDR1 MNHEY and CDR2 SMNVEV (reference sequence). This CDR3 is CASSPDRGLGGYTF. The CDR3 DNA reads as TGTGCCAGCAGTCCCGACAGGGGGTTGGGTGGCTACACCTTC.

Written as DNA, the CDR3 is TGTGCCAGCAGGTTGGGGGGCACCGGGGAGCTGTTTTTT. It translates to CASRLGGTGELFF. The chain couples TRBV2 to TRBJ2-2; D possibly corresponds to TRBD2 (6 bases). The CDR3 runs 13 residues. V was pared by 6 bases and J by 4 bases, with 9 bases between. Germline assignment: CDR1 SNHLY and CDR2 FYNNEI.

This clone was detected only once. The CDR3, as DNA: TGTGCCAGCAGCTTAGACCCCCTACCTCAATATGGCTACACCTTC. Encoded protein: CASSLDPLPQYGYTF. The chain recombines TRBV7-2 with TRBJ1-2; no firm D call. The CDR3 consists of 15 residues. V lost 1 base, J lost 5 bases, and 14 bases lay in between. Germline V gene lookup returns CDR1 SGHTA and CDR2 FQGNSA.

In its sample, this clone was seen once. The genes are TRBV5-4 and TRBJ2-2, with 10 nucleotides matching TRBD2. The V and J ends lost 4 bases and 0 bases, in that order; junction bases with no gene match: 3. The CDR3 length is 16 residues. Germline CDR1 reads SGHNT; CDR2 reads YYREEE (reference sequence). CDR3 sequence (DNA): TGTGCCAGCAGCGAACTAGCGGGGTCGAACACCGGGGAGCTGTTTTTT. As protein: CASSELAGSNTGELFF.

The chain couples TRBV6-6 to TRBJ1-6; no definite D call. The ends were cut back, 0 bases at V and 6 bases at J, with 9 bases in the middle. This CDR3 spans 15 amino acids. Germline CDR1 MNHNY, CDR2 SVGAGI (reference sequence). The CDR3 here is CASSYSGEFNSPLHF. The CDR3 DNA follows: TGTGCCAGCAGTTACTCCGGGGAGTTTAATTCACCCCTCCACTTT.

Only a few counts were recorded for this clone. The chain recombines TRBV6-2 or TRBV6-3 with TRBJ2-7; possibly TRBD1 for D (5 bases). The germline CDR1 and CDR2 sequences are MNHEY and SVGEGT. The CDR3 runs to 11 residues. The V and J ends lost 5 bases and 5 bases respectively, with 7 bases between them. CDR3 in DNA: TGTGCCAGCAGTACAGGACACGAGCAGTACTTC. Protein product: CASSTGHEQYF.

V and J are TRBV12-5 and TRBJ2-1; TRBD2 aligns across 7 bases. The germline V gene has CDR1 LGHNT and CDR2 FRNRAP. The CDR3 consists of 16 residues. The ends lost 6 bases at V and 3 bases at J; junction bases unmatched: 11. The CDR3 nucleotides read TGTGCTAGTGGGCGCGGGAGAGGAACGAACTACAATGAGCAGTTCTTC. As protein: CASGRGRGTNYNEQFF.